The clone carrying this TCR beta chain is medium-sized (0.01 to 0.1%) by share. Its specificity is unknown. At minimum, one pre-ART and two post-ART PBMC samples were obtained from each donor. Only United States sites treated participants with HIV. These data originate in a study of long-term antiretroviral therapy in people with HIV. Study-wide results and limits: Blood obtained between about 2004 and 2017 may reflect older ART regimens.

V lost 5 bases, J lost 7 bases, and 15 bases lay in between. Germline V gives CDR1 SGHAT, CDR2 FQDESV (reference sequence). The CDR3 runs 13 residues. Version v3.0 of the immunoSEQ assay ran at survey level. TCRdb's table, derived via immunoSEQ multiplex PCR, lists solely in-frame clones and lacks some. The data hold 30,000 to 40,000 clones, with 85% observed a single time. The chain carries TRBV11-1 and TRBJ2-7; either TRBD1 or TRBD2 may fit D (5 bases each). This sequence was found in a young man with HIV. The input for sequencing was unsorted PBMCs, taken approximately 3.3 years after starting antiretroviral therapy. The CDR3 DNA follows: TGTGCCAGCAGCAGGGACGTCGGGGTAGAGCAGTACTTC. Translated: CASSRDVGVEQYF.